This T cell receptor (beta chain) was retrieved from a study of T cells in Graves' hyperthyroidism and ophthalmopathy. Each ophthalmopathy patient scored at least 3 on the Clinical Activity Score and at least 4 on NOSPECS grade, with duration under 3 months. V shed 0 bases and J shed 5 bases, with 5 bases lying between them. There are 12 residues in the CDR3. Germline lookup yields CDR1 MGHRA and CDR2 YSYEKL. RNA transcripts yielded amplified TCR beta CDR3 regions. Initially, a first-round RT-PCR of the TCR CDR3 employed the HTBI primer set. From the multiplex PCR reads, TCRdb called clonotypes with MiXCR, one entry per CDR3 protein. The sample lists more than 350,000 distinct CDR3 sequences, nearly 15% occurring once. At least ten counts were recorded for this clonotype.

The specimen sequenced was blood. The chain joins TRBV4-1 to TRBJ2-7; no reliable D call. This clonotype originated in a woman aged 60-75 years with Graves' ophthalmopathy. CDR3 sequence: CASSQDLDEQYF. The CDR3 coding sequence is TGCGCCAGCAGCCAAGATCTTGACGAGCAGTACTTC.